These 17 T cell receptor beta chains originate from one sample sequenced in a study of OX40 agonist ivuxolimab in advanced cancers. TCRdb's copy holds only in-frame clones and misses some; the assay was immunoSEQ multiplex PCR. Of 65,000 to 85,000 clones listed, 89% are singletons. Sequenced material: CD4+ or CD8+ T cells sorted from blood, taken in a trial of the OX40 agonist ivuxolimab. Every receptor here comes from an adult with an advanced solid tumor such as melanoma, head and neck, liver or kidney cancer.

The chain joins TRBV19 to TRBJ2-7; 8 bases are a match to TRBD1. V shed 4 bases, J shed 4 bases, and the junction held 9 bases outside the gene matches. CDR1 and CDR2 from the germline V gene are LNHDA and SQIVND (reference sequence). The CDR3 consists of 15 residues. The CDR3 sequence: CASSTEPDRGYEQYF. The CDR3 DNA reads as TGTGCCAGTAGTACCGAACCCGACAGGGGATACGAGCAGTACTTC. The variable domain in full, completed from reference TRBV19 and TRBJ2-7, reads DGGITQSPKYLFRKEGQNVTLSCEQNLNHDAMYWYRQDPGQGLRLIYYSQIVNDFQKGDIAEGYSVSREKKESFPLTVTSAQKNPTAFYLCASSTEPDRGYEQYFGPGTRLTVT.

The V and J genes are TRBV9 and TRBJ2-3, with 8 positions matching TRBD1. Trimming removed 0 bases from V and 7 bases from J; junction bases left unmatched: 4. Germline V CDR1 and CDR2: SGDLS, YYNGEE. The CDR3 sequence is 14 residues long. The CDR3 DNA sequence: TGTGCCAGCAGCGTAGGGACAGGGTCGTATACGCAGTATTTT. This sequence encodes CASSVGTGSYTQYF.

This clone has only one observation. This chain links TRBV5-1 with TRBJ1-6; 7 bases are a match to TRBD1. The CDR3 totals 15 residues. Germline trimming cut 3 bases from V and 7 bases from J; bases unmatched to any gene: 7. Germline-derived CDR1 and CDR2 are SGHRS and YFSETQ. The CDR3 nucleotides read TGCGCCAGCAGCTGGGGCCAGGGACAGAATTCACCCCTCCACTTT. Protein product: CASSWGQGQNSPLHF.

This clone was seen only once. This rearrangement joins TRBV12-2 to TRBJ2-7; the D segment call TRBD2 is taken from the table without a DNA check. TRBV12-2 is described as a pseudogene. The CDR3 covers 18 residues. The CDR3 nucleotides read TGTGCAAGTCGCTTAGGTATTCGGGGTTTGGGTTGGTCCTACGAGCAGTACTTC. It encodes CASRLGIRGLGWSYEQYF.

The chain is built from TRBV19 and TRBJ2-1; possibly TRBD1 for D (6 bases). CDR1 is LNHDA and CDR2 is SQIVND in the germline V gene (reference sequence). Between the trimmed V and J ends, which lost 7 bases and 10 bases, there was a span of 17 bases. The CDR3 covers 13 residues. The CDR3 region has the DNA TGTGCCAGTAAAGGGGGTACCAGGAAGGAGCAGTTCTTC. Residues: CASKGGTRKEQFF.

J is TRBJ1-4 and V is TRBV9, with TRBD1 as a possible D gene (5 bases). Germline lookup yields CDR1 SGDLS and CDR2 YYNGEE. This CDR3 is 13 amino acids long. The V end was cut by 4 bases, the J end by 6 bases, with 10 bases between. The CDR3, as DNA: TGTGCCAGCAGCACCGACAGTGATGAAAAACTGTTTTTT. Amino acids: CASSTDSDEKLFF.

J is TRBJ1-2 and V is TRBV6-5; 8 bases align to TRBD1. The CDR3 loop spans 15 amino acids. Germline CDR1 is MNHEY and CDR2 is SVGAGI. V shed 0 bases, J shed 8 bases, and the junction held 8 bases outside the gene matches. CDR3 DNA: TGTGCCAGCAGTTACTCGACAGGGGCGATCCTCGGCTACACCTTC. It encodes CASSYSTGAILGYTF.

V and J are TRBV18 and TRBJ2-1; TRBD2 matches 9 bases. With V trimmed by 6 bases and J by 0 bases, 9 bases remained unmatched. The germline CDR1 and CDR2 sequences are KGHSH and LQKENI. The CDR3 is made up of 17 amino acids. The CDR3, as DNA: TGTGCCAGCTCTCCAAGACTAGCGGCCAGCTCCTACAATGAGCAGTTCTTC. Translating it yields CASSPRLAASSYNEQFF.

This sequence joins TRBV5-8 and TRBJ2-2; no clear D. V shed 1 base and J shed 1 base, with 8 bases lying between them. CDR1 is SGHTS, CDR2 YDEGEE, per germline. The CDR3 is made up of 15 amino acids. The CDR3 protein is CASSLRWGNTGELFF. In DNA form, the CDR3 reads TGTGCCAGCAGCTTGAGGTGGGGGAACACCGGGGAGCTGTTTTTT.

CDR3 region: CASSSGQRYSTDTQYF. The CDR3 DNA reads as TGTGCCAGCAGCTCAGGACAGAGGTACTCCACAGATACGCAGTATTTT. The chain has TRBV5-6 and TRBJ2-3; weak D call: TRBD1 (6 bases). V gave up 3 bases and J gave up 2 bases, with 16 bases separating them. CDR3 length: 16 residues. Germline V gene lookup returns CDR1 SGHDT and CDR2 YYEEEE.

The CDR3 here is CASSPPTGVDTEAFF. CDR3 in DNA: TGTGCCAGCTCACCGCCTACAGGGGTTGACACTGAAGCTTTCTTT. This chain uses TRBV18 with TRBJ1-1; TRBD1 aligns across 7 bases. Germline CDR1 is KGHSH and CDR2 is LQKENI. This CDR3 contains 15 residues. The trim removed 3 bases at V and 3 bases at J, leaving 7 bases unmatched. Supplemented by reference TRBV18 and TRBJ1-1, the full variable domain reads NAGVMQNPRHLVRRRGQEARLRCSPMKGHSHVYWYRQLPEEGLKFMVYLQKENIIDESGMPKERFSAEFPKEGPSILRIQQVVRGDSAAYFCASSPPTGVDTEAFFGQGTRLTVV.

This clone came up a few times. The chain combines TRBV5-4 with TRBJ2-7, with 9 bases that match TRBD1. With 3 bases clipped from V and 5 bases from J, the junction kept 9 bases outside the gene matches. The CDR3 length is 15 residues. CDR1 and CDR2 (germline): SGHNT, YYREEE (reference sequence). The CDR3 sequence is CASSWIPGQGHEQYF. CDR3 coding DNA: TGTGCCAGCAGCTGGATTCCGGGACAGGGACACGAGCAGTACTTC.

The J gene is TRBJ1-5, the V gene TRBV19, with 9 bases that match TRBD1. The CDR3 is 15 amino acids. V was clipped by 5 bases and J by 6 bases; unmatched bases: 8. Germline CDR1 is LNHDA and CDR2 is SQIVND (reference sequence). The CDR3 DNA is TGTGCCAGTAGTGGTCACAGGGGGCGTTTTCAGCCCCAGCATTTT. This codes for CASSGHRGRFQPQHF.

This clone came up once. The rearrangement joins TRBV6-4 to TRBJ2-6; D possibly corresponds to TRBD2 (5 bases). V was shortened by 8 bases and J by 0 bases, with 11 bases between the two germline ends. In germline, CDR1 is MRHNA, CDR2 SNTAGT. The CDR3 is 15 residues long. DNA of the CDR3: TGTGCCAGCGCGAGGGAATACTCTGGGGCCAACGTCCTGACTTTC. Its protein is CASAREYSGANVLTF.

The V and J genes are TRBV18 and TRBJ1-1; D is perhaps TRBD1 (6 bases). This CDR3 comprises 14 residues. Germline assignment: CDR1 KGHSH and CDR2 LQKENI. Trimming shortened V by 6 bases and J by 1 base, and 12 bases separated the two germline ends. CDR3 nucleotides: TGTGCCAGCTCGTTAACAGGGTCGAACACTGAAGCTTTCTTT. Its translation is CASSLTGSNTEAFF.

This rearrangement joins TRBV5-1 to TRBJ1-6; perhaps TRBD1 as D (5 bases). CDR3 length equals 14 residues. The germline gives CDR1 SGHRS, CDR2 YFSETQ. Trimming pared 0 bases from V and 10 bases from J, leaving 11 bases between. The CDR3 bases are TGCGCCAGCAGCTTGGAGGGGCGGAGATCACCCCTCCACTTT. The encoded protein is CASSLEGRRSPLHF. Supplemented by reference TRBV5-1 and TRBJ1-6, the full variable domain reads KAGVTQTPRYLIKTRGQQVTLSCSPISGHRSVSWYQQTPGQGLQFLFEYFSETQRNKGNFPGRFSGRQFSNSRSEMNVSTLELGDSALYLCASSLEGRRSPLHFGNGTRLTVT.

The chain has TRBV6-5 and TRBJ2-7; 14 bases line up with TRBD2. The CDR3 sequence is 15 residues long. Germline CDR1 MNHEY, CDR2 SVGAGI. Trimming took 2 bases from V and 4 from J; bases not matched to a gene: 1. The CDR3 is CASSYGLAGGYEQYF. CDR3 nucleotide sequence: TGTGCCAGCAGTTACGGACTAGCGGGAGGTTACGAGCAGTACTTC.